These 22 T cell receptor beta chains came from one sample sequenced in a study of CD8 T cells in ankylosing spondylitis. Study-level points and caveats: In ankylosing spondylitis blood, a motif of roughly 8 highly homologous TCR beta variants appeared characteristic.

Their antigens remain unidentified. TCRdb independently ran MiXCR on the 5' RACE reads; one entry per CDR3 protein. The sample lists fewer than 400,000 distinct CDR3 sequences, around 7.6% seen once, with 14% to 15% in the top ten. Sequencing was carried out using blood, either unsorted or a sorted T cell fraction (not recorded which). The receptors here all came from a male donor with ankylosing spondylitis.

J is TRBJ2-1 and V is TRBV5-1, with D possibly matching TRBD1 (6 bases). Germline V lookup: CDR1 SGHRS, CDR2 YFSETQ. CDR3 length equals 16 residues. The V end lost 1 base, the J end lost 5 bases, and 16 bases lay between the germline ends. CDR3 residues: CASSLYRAGAHNEQFF. The DNA of the CDR3 is TGCGCCAGCAGCTTGTACCGGGCAGGGGCCCACAATGAGCAGTTCTTC.

This clonotype was observed a few times. The chain has TRBV29-1 and TRBJ1-2; D unclear. This CDR3 contains 14 residues. Germline CDR1 reads SQVTM; CDR2 reads ANQGSEA. V gave up 6 bases and J gave up 1 base, with 15 bases separating them. The CDR3 reads CSVWEFTVNYGYTF. In DNA form, the CDR3 reads TGCAGCGTGTGGGAGTTTACCGTTAACTATGGCTACACCTTC.

This chain links TRBV19 with TRBJ2-3; D may be TRBD1 (6 bases). This CDR3 is built from 13 residues. With 6 bases removed from V and 3 bases from J, the gap between germline ends came to 10 bases. The germline V gene encodes CDR1 LNHDA and CDR2 SQIVND (reference sequence). The CDR3 protein is CASRRGGTDTQYF. The CDR3 DNA is TGTGCCAGTAGGCGAGGGGGAACAGATACGCAGTATTTT.

At least ten counts were recorded for this clonotype. The CDR3 DNA sequence: TGCAGCGCATGGTTTCCGGCCTACAATGAGCAGTTCTTC. This sequence encodes CSAWFPAYNEQFF. V usage is TRBV29-1 and J usage is TRBJ2-1; D not resolved. V lost 7 bases, J lost 2 bases, and 12 bases lay in between. The CDR3 contains 13 residues. Germline loops: CDR1 SQVTM, CDR2 ANQGSEA.

This clonotype was counted many times. The V call is TRBV5-1, the J call TRBJ2-1; TRBD2 agrees at 8 bases. Germline V gives CDR1 SGHRS, CDR2 YFSETQ. The CDR3 sequence is 16 residues long. V trimming: 5 bases; J trimming: 4 bases; junction bases outside the gene matches: 11. The DNA for the CDR3 is TGCGCCAGCAGGACCATTAGCGGGGTCGCTTACAATGAGCAGTTCTTC. As protein: CASRTISGVAYNEQFF.

This clonotype came up a few times. The V gene is TRBV6-1, the J gene TRBJ1-6; tentative D call: TRBD1 (5 bases). The V gene lost 0 bases and the J gene lost 18 bases, with 12 bases spanning the gap. Germline V gives CDR1 MNHNS, CDR2 SASEGT. This CDR3 is 12 amino acids long. The CDR3 DNA reads TGTGCCAGCAGTGAAGCGCGGGCAGGGAACCACTTT. Encoded protein: CASSEARAGNHF.

This clonotype showed up just a few times. The chain recombines TRBV2 with TRBJ1-5, with TRBD1 as a possible D gene (6 bases). V lost 4 bases to trimming and J lost 1 base, with 11 bases between them. This CDR3 has 15 residues. Per germline, CDR1 SNHLY and CDR2 FYNNEI. CDR3 sequence (DNA): TGTGCCAGCAGTGCACAGGGTACAAGCAATCAGCCCCAGCATTTT. This gives the protein CASSAQGTSNQPQHF.

This clonotype has a handful of counts. The J gene is TRBJ1-6, the V gene TRBV5-5, with 10 bases matching TRBD1. Germline CDR1 is SGHKS and CDR2 is YYEKEE (reference sequence). Unmatched junction bases numbered 5, after V lost 5 bases and J lost 6 bases. The CDR3 runs to 15 residues. The CDR3 sequence is CASRNGQGVNSPLHF. The DNA of the CDR3 is TGTGCCAGCAGAAACGGACAGGGGGTTAATTCACCCCTCCACTTT.

This clonotype has more than one count but fewer than ten. The chain links TRBV4-3 to TRBJ2-2; no reliable D call. CDR3 length: 14 residues. The germline V and J ends were trimmed by 0 bases and 7 bases, with 9 bases remaining between them. The germline V gene has CDR1 LGHNA and CDR2 YSLEER. The CDR3 is CASSQEGQYGELFF. CDR3 nucleotides: TGCGCCAGCAGCCAAGAAGGCCAGTACGGGGAGCTGTTTTTT.

The table lists this clonotype with many counts. The CDR3 DNA is TGTGCCAGCAGTGACGCAGGGACAACCAATCAGCCCCAGCATTTT. Translating gives CASSDAGTTNQPQHF. The J gene is TRBJ1-5, the V gene TRBV12-3 or TRBV12-4; maybe TRBD1 (6 bases). The CDR3 is 15 residues long. V lost 5 bases, J lost 3 bases, and 14 bases lay in between.

J is TRBJ2-7 and V is TRBV12-3 or TRBV12-4, with 10 bases that match TRBD2. The ends lost 10 bases at V and 4 bases at J; junction bases unmatched: 4. The CDR3 covers 12 residues. CDR3 region: CATSGREYEQYF. The CDR3 DNA sequence: TGTGCCACCAGCGGGAGGGAGTACGAGCAGTACTTC.

The CDR3 DNA follows: TGTGCCAGCAGCTTGTCGAGGGGGTCAGAAGCTTTCTTT. This sequence encodes CASSLSRGSEAFF. The V gene is TRBV7-3, the J gene TRBJ1-1, with D perhaps TRBD1 (6 bases). This CDR3 comprises 13 residues. The V end was cut by 3 bases, the J end by 8 bases, with 13 bases between. CDR1 is SGHTA and CDR2 is FQGTGA in the germline V gene.

This chain joins TRBV4-1 and TRBJ2-7; no reliable D call. The CDR3 sequence is 15 residues long. Germline assignment: CDR1 MGHRA and CDR2 YSYEKL. Trimming removed 4 bases at V and 4 bases at J, with 17 bases between. The CDR3 loop is CASSLFYRRTYEQYF. CDR3 bases: TGCGCCAGCAGCCTTTTCTACCGCCGAACTTACGAGCAGTACTTC.

This clonotype is a singleton in its sample. The chain couples TRBV7-9 to TRBJ2-1, with 10 bases that match TRBD1. Germline V gene lookup returns CDR1 SEHNR and CDR2 FQNEAQ (reference sequence). The J segment lost 6 bases and the V segment lost 6 bases, leaving 5 bases of the junction unmatched. This CDR3 is built from 14 residues. CDR3 region: CASSQGQGGNEQFF. The CDR3 nucleotides read TGTGCCAGCAGTCAAGGACAGGGGGGCAATGAGCAGTTCTTC. The full variable domain, completed using reference TRBV7-9 and TRBJ2-1, is DTGVSQNPRHKITKRGQNVTFRCDPISEHNRLYWYRQTLGQGPEFLTYFQNEAQLEKSRLLSDRFSAERPKGSFSTLEIQRTEQGDSAMYLCASSQGQGGNEQFFGPGTRLTVL.

The sample holds a few counts of this clonotype. V usage is TRBV7-3 and J usage is TRBJ2-2, with D possibly being TRBD1 (6 bases). The CDR3 spans 16 residues. V lost 3 bases, J lost 0 bases, and 11 bases lay in between. Germline V gene sequence: CDR1 SGHTA, CDR2 FQGTGA. CDR3 amino acids: CASSFFPGANTGELFF. The DNA for the CDR3 is TGTGCCAGCAGCTTTTTCCCAGGGGCGAACACCGGGGAGCTGTTTTTT.

This clonotype was seen at least ten times. The chain joins TRBV20-1 to TRBJ2-5; 10 bases align to TRBD2. CDR1 and CDR2 from the germline V gene are DFQATT and SNEGSKA (reference sequence). V was clipped by 5 bases and J by 2 bases; unmatched bases: 11. The CDR3 is 16 residues long. CDR3 residues: CSARSLASGRQETQYF. CDR3 nucleotide sequence: TGCAGTGCTCGCTCCTTGGCTAGCGGGAGACAAGAGACCCAGTACTTC.

The CDR3 sequence: CASSSSPLSSYEQYF. In DNA form, the CDR3 reads TGTGCCAGCAGCTCCTCTCCTCTAAGCTCCTACGAGCAGTACTTC. V gene TRBV7-2 combines with J gene TRBJ2-7; D not resolved. V was clipped by 4 bases and J by 0 bases, with 13 bases between them. This CDR3 has 15 amino acids. Germline CDR1 and CDR2: SGHTA and FQGNSA.

This clonotype was observed at least ten times. The chain uses TRBV12-3 or TRBV12-4 and TRBJ2-3; 13 bases are shared with TRBD2. V dropped 6 bases and J dropped 14; count of bases not matched to a gene: 11. This CDR3 has 14 amino acids. The CDR3 coding sequence is TGTGCCAGCAGCCCAACTAGCGGGAGGGCCAAGCGGTATTTT. It yields the protein CASSPTSGRAKRYF.

The chain uses TRBV12-5 and TRBJ2-1; a possible D gene is TRBD1 (6 bases). The CDR3 is 14 residues long. V gave up 5 bases and J gave up 5 bases, with 13 bases separating them. CDR1 is LGHNT, CDR2 FRNRAP, per germline. The CDR3 loop is CASGRGKGNNEQFF. The CDR3, as DNA: TGTGCTAGTGGTAGGGGGAAGGGAAACAATGAGCAGTTCTTC.

This clonotype has a count of ten or more. The J gene is TRBJ1-5, the V gene TRBV19, with 8 bases matching TRBD1. The CDR3 covers 16 residues. The V gene end was trimmed by 11 bases and the J gene end by 0 bases; junction bases not matched to a gene: 12. The V gene's germline CDR1 is LNHDA and CDR2 SQIVND (reference sequence). In nucleotides, the CDR3 is TGTGCCGTCGACAGGGGAATCGGTTATAGCAATCAGCCCCAGCATTTT. Amino acid sequence: CAVDRGIGYSNQPQHF.

This clonotype was counted only a few times. The CDR3 reads CASSYGTSGNHEQYF. CDR3 bases: TGTGCCAGCAGCTACGGGACTAGCGGGAACCACGAGCAGTACTTC. The chain uses TRBV9 and TRBJ2-7, with 13 bases identical to TRBD2. Germline V lookup: CDR1 SGDLS, CDR2 YYNGEE. J gave up 5 bases and V 4 bases, and 6 bases lay outside the gene matches. This CDR3 comprises 15 residues.

This clonotype was detected many times. V gene TRBV10-3 combines with J gene TRBJ2-3; perhaps TRBD2 as D (7 bases). V was clipped by 2 bases and J by 4 bases, with 13 bases between them. The V gene's germline CDR1 is ENHRY and CDR2 SYGVKD. The CDR3 is made up of 15 amino acids. CDR3 nucleotide sequence: TGTGCCATCAGTGAGGAGGGGGGGGCTGCAGATACGCAGTATTTT. Protein product: CAISEEGGAADTQYF.